This entry lists 4 T cell receptor beta chains sequenced from one sample in a study of cytomegalovirus exposure and HLA in healthy donors (dated 2017 in TCRdb). Libraries were prepared through the immunoSEQ multiplex PCR assay. TCRdb obtained this table from immuneACCESS and retained in-frame rearrangements with V and J assigned. These tables miss some clones; where compared with another copy, unresolved V genes account for less than half of the shortfall, and the remainder is unexplained. The table for this sample lists 200,000 or so clones; approximately 80% of them were counted only once. Of the sample, roughly 12% falls within the top ten clones. Sample: PBMCs. The source of these receptors is a woman in her twenties or thirties in good health and CMV-seropositive.

This clone was observed a few times. This chain connects TRBV5-1 to TRBJ1-2; TRBD1 might be the D (5 bases). From germline, CDR1 is SGHRS and CDR2 YFSETQ. This CDR3 has 13 amino acids. The V end was cut by 7 bases, the J end by 4 bases, with 14 bases between. The CDR3 DNA reads TGCGCCAGCGGAAGTCAGGGTGCCTATGGCTACACCTTC. Translation: CASGSQGAYGYTF.

The gene calls are TRBV2 and TRBJ1-4; no firm D call. Germline-derived CDR1 and CDR2 are SNHLY and FYNNEI. Trimming took off 2 bases at V and 0 bases at J, with 16 bases between the two ends. The CDR3 has 18 amino acids. The CDR3 coding sequence is TGTGCCAGCAGTGAAAGCCCGGCAGGCGAAGCAACTAATGAAAAACTGTTTTTT. Encoded protein: CASSESPAGEATNEKLFF.

V and J are TRBV6-5 and TRBJ2-1; 8 nucleotides match TRBD1. The germline V gene has CDR1 MNHEY and CDR2 SVGAGI. V was pared by 5 bases and J by 5 bases, with 8 bases of the junction left unmatched. The CDR3 runs 15 residues. The CDR3 is CASSPSGTGHNEQFF. Here the CDR3 DNA reads TGTGCCAGCAGTCCCTCCGGGACAGGTCACAATGAGCAGTTCTTC.

The J gene is TRBJ1-1, the V gene TRBV29-1; maybe TRBD1 (5 bases). The CDR3 length is 18 residues. Germline V CDR1 and CDR2: SQVTM, ANQGSEA. V was shortened by 5 bases and J by 3 bases, with 28 bases between the two germline ends. CDR3 loop: CSVQTGHRTNNIYTEAFF. The CDR3 coding sequence is TGCAGCGTTCAAACCGGCCACAGGACCAATAACATCTACACTGAAGCTTTCTTT.